This T cell receptor (beta chain) was captured in a study of cytomegalovirus exposure and HLA in healthy donors. Study-wide points: Accurate predictions that matched the HLA-A and HLA-B alleles of most subjects were reportedly made from TCR beta sequences. Of the V segments, some could not be distinguished, including TRBV6-2 and TRBV6-3, and were excluded.

PCR involved 60 Vbeta and 13 Jbeta primers. Generated by immunoSEQ multiplex PCR, the TCRdb table keeps only in-frame clones and is missing some. The sample lists around 84,000 clones, about 77% seen once, with 3% to 3.5% in the top ten. The germline V gene has CDR1 SNHLY and CDR2 FYNNEI. The V end lost 6 bases, the J end lost 4 bases, and 9 bases lay between the germline ends. This CDR3 has 13 residues. Concerning this clone itself: Its antigen remains unknown.

This rearrangement joins TRBV2 to TRBJ2-2; D is ambiguous. The sequenced material came from PBMCs. The clonotype originates from a man aged 50 or older in good health and CMV-seronegative. This chain's CDR3 is CASRLLGTGELFF. CDR3 bases: TGTGCCAGCAGACTCCTCGGCACCGGGGAGCTGTTTTTT. Full variable domain (missing parts from reference TRBV2 and TRBJ2-2): EPEVTQTPSHQVTQMGQEVILRCVPISNHLYFYWYRQILGQKVEFLVSFYNNEISEKSEIFDDQFSVERPDGSNFTLKIRSTKLEDSAMYFCASRLLGTGELFFGEGSRLTVL.